Listed here are 23 T cell receptor beta chains from one sample, sequenced in a study of tumor-infiltrating lymphocytes in oesophageal squamous cell carcinoma. TCRdb called the PCR reads again in MiXCR, with one record for every CDR3 protein. The sample lists approximately 17,000 distinct CDR3 sequences, about 40% occurring once. Sequencing was carried out using blood. These receptor sequences come from a female donor with esophageal squamous cell carcinoma.

The V call is TRBV7-6, the J call TRBJ2-1; either TRBD1 or TRBD2 may fit D (6 bases each). Gene TRBJ2-5 matches the end of the DNA better, so the J call may be wrong. CDR1 is SGHVS, CDR2 FNYEAQ, per germline. The CDR3 is 13 amino acids. In DNA, the CDR3 is TGTGCCAGCAGTTTAAGGGGGGAAGAGACCCAGTACTTC. Protein: CASSLRGEETQYF.

At least ten counts were recorded for this clonotype. The rearrangement uses TRBV6-1 and TRBJ2-1, with D uncertain. The last part of the DNA fits TRBJ2-7 better; the J call may be wrong. In germline, CDR1 is MNHNS, CDR2 SASEGT. This CDR3 has 17 amino acids. The CDR3 sequence: CASSSGIPTSSYNEQYF. CDR3 coding DNA: TGTGCCAGCAGTTCCGGTATCCCGACTTCTTCCTACAATGAGCAGTACTTC.

This clonotype showed up many times. The J gene is TRBJ1-2, the V gene TRBV4-1; 9 nucleotides align to TRBD1. CDR1 and CDR2 from the germline V gene are MGHRA and YSYEKL. The CDR3 contains 16 residues. J gave up 0 bases and V 4 bases, and 6 bases lay outside the gene matches. Here the CDR3 reads CASSLGQGRANYGYTF. The CDR3 region has the DNA TGCGCCAGCAGCCTGGGACAGGGTCGAGCTAACTATGGCTACACCTTC.

V gene TRBV7-2 combines with J gene TRBJ2-6; D not certain. Germline lookup yields CDR1 SGHTA and CDR2 FQGNSA. V was cut by 9 bases and J by 0 bases, with 6 bases left in between. The CDR3 sequence is 13 residues long. The chain's CDR3 is CASLFSGANVLTF. The CDR3 nucleotides read TGTGCCAGTTTATTCTCTGGGGCCAACGTCCTGACTTTC.

This chain links TRBV7-2 with TRBJ2-1, with 7 positions matching TRBD2. CDR3 size: 16 residues. Germline V lookup: CDR1 SGHTA, CDR2 FQGNSA. The V and J ends lost 2 bases and 6 bases, in that order; junction bases with no gene match: 10. The CDR3 DNA is TGTGCCAGCAGCTTATTTTATGCGGGAGTTACCAATGAGCAGTTCTTC. Amino acid sequence: CASSLFYAGVTNEQFF.

There are a few counts of this clonotype. This chain links TRBV30 with TRBJ2-1; either TRBD1 or TRBD2 may supply D (5 bases each). CDR1 is GTSNPN, CDR2 SVGIG, per germline (reference sequence). The CDR3 spans 11 residues. V lost 8 bases and J lost 8, with 13 bases in between. The DNA for the CDR3 is TGTGCCCGAGTCCGGGGACATGAGCAGTTCTTC. Protein product: CARVRGHEQFF.

A remark on this clonotype: The missing conserved phenylalanine or tryptophan at the end of this CDR3 makes a read error likely. The limits of the CDR3 on the DNA are not certain, so only TCRdb's listed CDR3 is given. The chain employs TRBV10-1 and TRBJ2-6; TRBD2 is the table's D call and was not checked against the DNA. Germline CDR1 and CDR2: WNHNN and SYGVQD (reference sequence). The CDR3 is 17 amino acids in total, end residues counted. The CDR3 spells CASSRAGGPYNEQFFGA.

About this clonotype: The limits of the CDR3 on the DNA are not certain, so only TCRdb's listed CDR3 is given. This chain connects TRBV28 to TRBJ2-6; the table's D call, TRBD2, has no DNA check behind it. The germline gives CDR1 MDHEN, CDR2 SYDVKM. Ends included, the CDR3 has 17 residues. CDR3 in amino acids: CASNSLSGSNYGYTFGF.

This clonotype occurred once. This chain joins TRBV11-2 and TRBJ2-5, with a tentative D call TRBD2 (6 bases). The germline V gene encodes CDR1 SGHAT and CDR2 FQNNGV. CDR3 length: 13 residues. The V end lost 5 bases, the J end lost 5 bases, and 12 bases lay between the germline ends. The CDR3 loop reads CASSRGGVETQYF. The DNA for the CDR3 is TGTGCCAGCAGCCGAGGAGGGGTTGAGACCCAGTACTTC.

V gene TRBV7-2 combines with J gene TRBJ2-3; 7 nucleotides align to TRBD2. Near its end, the DNA agrees better with TRBJ2-1, so the J call may be wrong. Germline CDR1 and CDR2: SGHTA and FQGNSA. This CDR3 has 13 residues. The CDR3 protein is CASSTGLDYEQFF. CDR3 DNA sequence: TGTGCCAGCAGCACCGGACTAGACTATGAGCAGTTCTTC.

This clonotype was seen at least ten times. The CDR3 protein is CASSPRGEKLFF. CDR3 in DNA: TGTGCCAGCAGCCCACGTGGAGAAAAACTGTTTTTT. The V gene is TRBV4-2, the J gene TRBJ1-4; no firm D call. CDR3 size: 12 residues. Per the germline V gene, CDR1 is LGHNA and CDR2 is YNFKEQ. V was clipped by 4 bases and J by 8 bases, with 8 bases between them.

The chain uses TRBV6-6 and TRBJ2-6, with 8 bases matching TRBD1. The CDR3 extends over 17 amino acids. Trimming cost V 0 bases and J 6 bases; bases outside gene matches: 7. The germline V gene encodes CDR1 MNHNY and CDR2 SVGAGI (reference sequence). CDR3 in DNA: TGTGCCAGCAGTTACTCCCGGACAGGGCTCTTGGCCAACGTCCTGACTTTC. Translating gives CASSYSRTGLLANVLTF.

In the case of this clonotype: Germline and junction disagree at one end, which may indicate a read error. This rearrangement joins TRBV5-1 to TRBJ1-2, with a weak D call TRBD1 (6 bases). The CDR3 runs to 13 residues. CDR1 SGHRS and CDR2 YFSETQ come from the germline V gene. CDR3 nucleotides: TGCGCCACCAGCGTAGTCACAGGGATCGGCTACACCTTC. Protein sequence: CATSVVTGIGYTF. Looking up the rest from reference TRBV5-1 and TRBJ1-2 gives the full variable domain: KAGVTQTPRYLIKTRGQQVTLSCSPISGHRSVSWYQQTPGQGLQFLFEYFSETQRNKGNFPGRFSGRQFSNSRSEMNVSTLELGDSALYLCATSVVTGIGYTFGSGTRLTVV.

The V gene is TRBV7-2, the J gene TRBJ2-3; tentative D call: TRBD1 (6 bases). CDR3 length: 12 residues. V was cut by 5 bases and J by 4 bases, with 7 bases left in between. Germline lookup yields CDR1 SGHTA and CDR2 FQGNSA. CDR3 loop: CASSPGADTQYF. CDR3 bases: TGTGCCAGCAGCCCAGGGGCAGATACGCAGTATTTT.

The CDR3: CASSPPLAGGPTDTQYF. The CDR3 DNA reads as TGCGCCAGCAGTCCCCCTTTAGCGGGGGGGCCCACAGATACGCAGTATTTT. The genes are TRBV5-1 and TRBJ2-3; 11 bases fit TRBD2. There are 17 residues in the CDR3. The V segment lost 5 bases and the J segment 2 bases; nucleotides outside the gene matches: 10. The germline V gene has CDR1 SGHRS and CDR2 YFSETQ.

The chain combines TRBV7-6 with TRBJ2-3, with D uncertain. This CDR3 region has 13 residues. Trimming took off 5 bases at V and 2 bases at J, with 8 bases between the two ends. Germline V CDR1 and CDR2: SGHVS, FNYEAQ. The CDR3 nucleotides read TGTGCCAGCAGCGGAGCGTACACAGATACGCAGTATTTT. Protein product: CASSGAYTDTQYF.

A few counts support this clonotype. The chain carries TRBV7-2 and TRBJ2-1; the match to TRBD2 covers 7 bases. Germline values: CDR1 SGHTA, CDR2 FQGNSA. This CDR3 spans 15 amino acids. Trimming at V came to 4 bases and at J to 1 base, leaving 4 bases not matched to a gene. CDR3 loop: CASSSTSTSYNEQFF. The CDR3 nucleotides are TGTGCCAGCAGCTCGACTAGCACTTCCTACAATGAGCAGTTCTTC.

This clonotype was found many times. The chain joins TRBV7-2 to TRBJ2-1, with unresolved D. TRBJ2-7 matches the DNA end more closely, so the J call is doubtful. Germline CDR1 reads SGHTA; CDR2 reads FQGNSA. CDR3 size: 14 residues. CDR3 protein: CASSFDPSYNEQYF. The CDR3 DNA is TGTGCCAGCAGCTTTGACCCCTCCTACAATGAGCAGTACTTC.

Of note for this clonotype: The junction and the germline gene differ at one end; a read error may be behind it. The gene calls are TRBV28 and TRBJ2-1; D might be TRBD1 (6 bases). This CDR3 spans 17 amino acids. Per the germline V gene, CDR1 is MDHEN and CDR2 is SYDVKM. The CDR3 DNA reads TGTGCCAGCAGCCGATACAGGGTGAGCTCCTATAATTCACCCCTCCACTTC. Amino acid sequence: CASSRYRVSSYNSPLHF.

The chain employs TRBV7-6 and TRBJ2-1; TRBD2 matches 10 bases. The CDR3 is 15 residues long. In germline, CDR1 is SGHVS, CDR2 FNYEAQ. Trimming cost V 8 bases and J 3 bases; bases outside gene matches: 7. CDR3 nucleotide sequence: TGTGCCAGCGTCCGATCTAGCGGGAGCTACAATGAGCAGTTCTTC. Amino acid sequence: CASVRSSGSYNEQFF.

The chain has TRBV6-2 or TRBV6-3 and TRBJ2-7; 11 bases match TRBD2. The last part of the DNA fits TRBJ2-1 better; the J call may be wrong. This CDR3 has 15 residues. Looked up from germline, CDR1 is MNHEY and CDR2 is SVGEGT. CDR3: CASSVKLAGDNEQFF. In DNA, the CDR3 is TGTGCCAGCAGCGTCAAACTAGCGGGAGATAATGAGCAGTTCTTC.

This sequence joins TRBV18 and TRBJ1-1; maybe TRBD1 (6 bases). Germline V lookup: CDR1 KGHSH, CDR2 LQKENI. This CDR3 has 16 residues. V lost 2 bases to trimming and J lost 4 bases, with 17 bases between them. The CDR3 sequence: CASSPIGGRVGTEAFF. CDR3 DNA: TGTGCCAGCTCACCAATCGGGGGGCGCGTGGGCACTGAAGCTTTCTTT. The variable domain in full, completed from reference TRBV18 and TRBJ1-1, reads NAGVMQNPRHLVRRRGQEARLRCSPMKGHSHVYWYRQLPEEGLKFMVYLQKENIIDESGMPKERFSAEFPKEGPSILRIQQVVRGDSAAYFCASSPIGGRVGTEAFFGQGTRLTVV.

This clonotype occurred once. DNA for the CDR3: TGTGCCAGCAGCCGGGACAGGGTCTACGAGCAGTACTTC. Translated: CASSRDRVYEQYF. The rearrangement uses TRBV6-2 or TRBV6-3 and TRBJ2-5; 9 bases align to TRBD1. The J call may be mistaken, given a closer DNA end match to TRBJ2-7. From germline, CDR1 is MNHEY and CDR2 SVGEGT. CDR3 size: 13 residues.